Below, 15 T cell receptor beta chains from the same sample are listed, as sequenced in a study of T cells in women clearing cervical HPV infection. Libraries were prepared by immunoSEQ multiplex PCR; TCRdb keeps only in-frame clonotypes and omits some of them. This table holds about 30,000 clones. What was sequenced was blood buffy coat. The source is a woman aged 18 to 75 with a cervical HPV16 infection that either progressed to CIN3+ or cleared (not recorded which).

For this clone: Sequencing ends 3 residues short of the CDR3 end; the germline J gene provides the rest. The chain carries TRBV5-1 and TRBJ1-2; no firm D call. The CDR3 has 20 residues. Germline lookup yields CDR1 SGHRS and CDR2 YFSETQ. The part of the CDR3 DNA that was read is TGCGCCAGCAGCTTGATGCCCCCACTAGCGGGAGGGCGTTCGCCTTACGAG. It codes for CASSLMPPLAGGRSPYE. The entire CDR3 protein is CASSLMPPLAGGRSPYEYTF.

Details on this clone: The read ends 3 residues before the CDR3 terminus; that terminus is restored from the germline J gene. The V gene is TRBV2, the J gene TRBJ1-2; no reliable D call. The CDR3 has 12 residues. Germline CDR1 SNHLY, CDR2 FYNNEI. V lost 4 bases, J lost 3 bases, and 6 bases lay in between. This chain's CDR3 is CASSVSDYGYTF. The CDR3 DNA, read in part, is TGTGCCAGCAGTGTCTCGGACTATGGC.

With regard to this clone: Read sequence stops 3 residues before the CDR3 end, and the germline J gene provides the missing end. The V call is TRBV29-1, the J call TRBJ2-5; D not certain. Germline values: CDR1 SQVTM, CDR2 ANQGSEA. The CDR3 runs to 11 residues. Between the trimmed V and J ends, which lost 4 bases and 2 bases, there was a span of 5 bases. The CDR3 DNA, read in part, is TGCAGCGTTGCGGTTCAAGAGACC. Translated: CSVAVQET. In full, the CDR3 reads CSVAVQETQYF.

The CDR3 region is CSATDAFLRQKETQYF. CDR3 bases read: TGCAGTGCTACAGATGCATTCTTAAGACAGAAAGAGACC. The genes are TRBV20-1 and TRBJ2-5; a possible D gene is TRBD1 (5 bases). The read ends 3 residues shy of where the CDR3 ends; the end is completed using the germline J gene. This CDR3 has 16 amino acids. Germline V gene data show CDR1 as DFQATT and CDR2 as SNEGSKA (reference sequence). The V and J ends lost 4 bases and 3 bases respectively, with 21 bases between them.

On this clone: Coverage ceases 3 residues before the CDR3 finishes, and the germline J gene fills in the end. The chain is built from TRBV6-1 and TRBJ2-3; D gene uncertain. This CDR3 comprises 13 residues. The V end was cut by 1 base, the J end by 1 base, with 3 bases between. Looked up from germline, CDR1 is MNHNS and CDR2 is SASEGT. CDR3: CASSEEGTDTQYF. The CDR3 bases that were read are TGTGCCAGCAGTGAAGAGGGCACAGATACG.

About this clone: Coverage ceases 3 residues before the CDR3 finishes, and the germline J gene fills in the end. Different DNA sequences within this sample yield the same CDR3. This chain links TRBV19 with TRBJ1-3, with 7 bases lining up with TRBD1. V was clipped by 4 bases and J by 1 base; unmatched bases: 10. Per the germline V gene, CDR1 is LNHDA and CDR2 is SQIVND (reference sequence). The CDR3 contains 17 residues. The sequenced part of the CDR3 DNA is TGTGCCAGTAGTACTCCGGGACAGCTACTTTCTGGAAACACC. Residues: CASSTPGQLLSGNT. In full, the CDR3 is CASSTPGQLLSGNTIYF.

A remark on this clone: With the read ending 3 residues before the CDR3 end, the germline J gene is used to fill in that end. The rearrangement uses TRBV7-9 and TRBJ1-2; 12 bases are shared with TRBD1. The CDR3 has 15 amino acids. CDR1 SEHNR and CDR2 FQNEAQ come from the germline V gene (reference sequence). V lost 1 base and J lost 4; bases outside the gene matches: 1. The CDR3 protein is CASSLGGQGAYGYTF. The sequenced CDR3 bases are TGTGCCAGCAGCTTAGGGGGACAGGGGGCCTATGGC. The full variable domain, with the rest looked up from reference TRBV7-9 and TRBJ1-2, is DTGVSQNPRHKITKRGQNVTFRCDPISEHNRLYWYRQTLGQGPEFLTYFQNEAQLEKSRLLSDRFSAERPKGSFSTLEIQRTEQGDSAMYLCASSLGGQGAYGYTFGSGTRLTVV.

The DNA read from the CDR3 is TGTGCCAGCAGCTTAGCACTGCCAGGCCAAGAGACG. This translates into CASSLALPGQET. The whole CDR3 is CASSLALPGQETQYF. This chain joins TRBV7-2 and TRBJ2-3; D gene ambiguous. The read terminates 3 residues before the CDR3 end, so the remaining end is supplied by the germline J gene. The length of the CDR3 is 15 residues. The germline V gene has CDR1 SGHTA and CDR2 FQGNSA.

In the case of this clone: The CDR3 goes on 3 residues after the read ends, and that part is filled in from the germline J gene. This chain joins TRBV19 and TRBJ2-7; 12 positions match TRBD2. The CDR3 runs 15 residues. In germline, CDR1 is LNHDA, CDR2 SQIVND (reference sequence). V dropped 6 bases and J dropped 2; count of bases not matched to a gene: 5. The CDR3 sequence is CASSQLAGGPYEQYF. Incomplete CDR3 DNA: TGTGCCAGTAGCCAACTAGCGGGAGGTCCCTACGAG. Supplemented by reference TRBV19 and TRBJ2-7, the full variable domain reads DGGITQSPKYLFRKEGQNVTLSCEQNLNHDAMYWYRQDPGQGLRLIYYSQIVNDFQKGDIAEGYSVSREKKESFPLTVTSAQKNPTAFYLCASSQLAGGPYEQYFGPGTRLTVT.

Turning to this clone: The CDR3 end lies 3 residues beyond the end of the read and is filled in from the germline J gene. This sequence joins TRBV2 and TRBJ1-3; no clear D. The CDR3 has 15 residues. Germline-derived CDR1 and CDR2 are SNHLY and FYNNEI. Trimming removed 3 bases from V and 0 bases from J, with 9 bases in between. Partial CDR3 DNA: TGTGCCAGCAGTGAGAAGCTGAGCTCTGGAAACACC. Encoded protein: CASSEKLSSGNT. The whole CDR3 sequence is CASSEKLSSGNTIYF. The full variable domain, its missing parts supplied by reference TRBV2 and TRBJ1-3, is EPEVTQTPSHQVTQMGQEVILRCVPISNHLYFYWYRQILGQKVEFLVSFYNNEISEKSEIFDDQFSVERPDGSNFTLKIRSTKLEDSAMYFCASSEKLSSGNTIYFGEGSWLTVV.

In regard to this clone: The missing CDR3 end, 3 residues past where the read stops, is filled in from the germline J gene. The rearrangement uses TRBV28 and TRBJ2-7, with D possibly matching TRBD2 (7 bases). Per the germline V gene, CDR1 is MDHEN and CDR2 is SYDVKM. Trimming stripped 3 bases from V and 4 bases from J, with 22 bases between. The CDR3 runs 17 residues. This CDR3 reads CASSFLGEQGRAYEQYF. The part of the CDR3 DNA that was read is TGTGCCAGCAGTTTTCTTGGCGAGCAGGGGAGGGCTTACGAG.

Details on this clone: The CDR3 end is not reached by the read, which stops 3 residues before it; the germline J gene fills it in. The chain combines TRBV19 with TRBJ1-2; 9 nucleotides agree with TRBD1. Germline V gene data show CDR1 as LNHDA and CDR2 as SQIVND (reference sequence). The CDR3 runs to 14 residues. The CDR3 sequence: CASWDRVSYNDYTF. The DNA read from the CDR3 is TGTGCCAGTTGGGACAGGGTCTCCTACAATGAC.

As regards this clone: The CDR3 goes on 3 residues after the read ends, and that part is filled in from the germline J gene. The chain has TRBV6-1 and TRBJ1-4; no clear D. V was pared by 4 bases and J by 7 bases, with 13 bases between. CDR3 length equals 14 residues. Germline CDR1 is MNHNS and CDR2 is SASEGT. CDR3 bases read: TGTGCCAGCAGTGGGGCCCGGAATGGTGAAAAA. Translation: CASSGARNGEK. The full CDR3 is CASSGARNGEKLFF.

A remark on this clone: The read ends 3 residues shy of where the CDR3 ends; the end is completed using the germline J gene. The rearrangement uses TRBV9 and TRBJ2-7; TRBD2 aligns across 9 bases. Germline V gives CDR1 SGDLS, CDR2 YYNGEE. The CDR3 extends over 16 amino acids. Trimming removed 2 bases from V and 0 bases from J; junction bases left unmatched: 6. The sequenced CDR3 bases are TGTGCCAGCAGCGTTACGACTAGCGGCAACTCCTACGAG. It is translated as CASSVTTSGNSYE. The full CDR3 protein reads CASSVTTSGNSYEQYF.

As for this clone: The read gets to within 3 residues of the CDR3 end, and the germline J gene fills in the rest. The chain joins TRBV30 to TRBJ2-7; 12 positions match TRBD2. Per germline, CDR1 GTSNPN and CDR2 SVGIG (reference sequence). V shed 3 bases, J shed 3 bases, and the junction held 0 bases outside the gene matches. This CDR3 region has 13 residues. The CDR3 bases that were read are TGTGCCTGGAGGACTAGCGGGAGCTACGAG. Residues: CAWRTSGSYE. In full, the CDR3 is CAWRTSGSYEQYF.